The 29 T cell receptor beta chains below all came from one sample that was sequenced in a study of shared clonotypes between healthy human individuals. Profiled with immunoSEQ multiplex PCR; TCRdb holds only in-frame clones, not every one. The repertoire holds about 1.1 million clones, with 60% to 80% as singletons. The sample consisted of memory CD4+ T cells from PBMCs. Subset: CD45RA-negative fraction. The receptor set was obtained from a man aged 18-30 years in good health. Some clones in this sample may be carry-over from other donors' samples.

The CDR3 protein is CASSWSARGYNEQFF. In DNA form, the CDR3 reads TGTGCCAGCAGCTGGTCGGCCCGCGGGTACAATGAGCAGTTCTTC. The chain has TRBV7-8 and TRBJ2-1, with a tentative D call TRBD2 (5 bases). The germline V gene encodes CDR1 SGHVS and CDR2 FQNEAQ. The V and J ends lost 4 bases and 4 bases respectively, with 14 bases between them. The CDR3 is made up of 15 amino acids.

J is TRBJ1-5 and V is TRBV5-1; D is ambiguous. Deletions cut 0 bases from V and 0 bases from J, with 10 bases between. Germline CDR1 is SGHRS and CDR2 is YFSETQ. The CDR3 is 16 residues long. CDR3 in amino acids: CASSLGGDNSNQPQHF. The CDR3 coding sequence is TGCGCCAGCAGCTTGGGGGGAGATAATAGCAATCAGCCCCAGCATTTT. Full variable domain (remainder filled in from reference TRBV5-1 and TRBJ1-5): KAGVTQTPRYLIKTRGQQVTLSCSPISGHRSVSWYQQTPGQGLQFLFEYFSETQRNKGNFPGRFSGRQFSNSRSEMNVSTLELGDSALYLCASSLGGDNSNQPQHFGDGTRLSIL.

This clone was counted a single time. This chain connects TRBV2 to TRBJ2-5; 7 positions match TRBD1. Germline loops: CDR1 SNHLY, CDR2 FYNNEI. V was pared by 3 bases and J by 1 base, with 8 bases of the junction left unmatched. The CDR3 is 16 residues long. As DNA, the CDR3 is TGTGCCAGCAGTGAGTTTGGCAGGGGGAGCCAAGAGACCCAGTACTTC. This gives the protein CASSEFGRGSQETQYF. Supplemented by reference TRBV2 and TRBJ2-5, the full variable domain reads EPEVTQTPSHQVTQMGQEVILRCVPISNHLYFYWYRQILGQKVEFLVSFYNNEISEKSEIFDDQFSVERPDGSNFTLKIRSTKLEDSAMYFCASSEFGRGSQETQYFGPGTRLLVL.

The rearrangement joins TRBV6-4 to TRBJ2-7; TRBD2 matches 8 bases. After removal of 0 bases from V and 7 bases from J, the junction contained 14 bases not matched to a gene. CDR1 and CDR2 from the germline V gene are MRHNA and SNTAGT. This CDR3 has 17 amino acids. The CDR3 nucleotides are TGTGCCAGCAGTGACTCGACTAGCGCATCCCTCCCCCATGAGCAGTACTTC. Translating it yields CASSDSTSASLPHEQYF.

CDR3 protein: CAWGQGHEQYF. CDR3 in DNA: TGTGCCTGGGGACAGGGCCACGAGCAGTACTTC. The rearrangement joins TRBV6-1 to TRBJ2-7; 9 bases fit TRBD1. CDR1 is MNHNS and CDR2 is SASEGT in the germline V gene. The V and J ends lost 11 bases and 5 bases, in that order; junction bases with no gene match: 4. CDR3 length: 11 amino acids.

This clone was picked up a small number of times. The chain uses TRBV30 and TRBJ2-3; D gene unclear. CDR1 GTSNPN and CDR2 SVGIG come from the germline V gene (reference sequence). The V gene lost 4 bases and the J gene lost 6 bases, with 14 bases spanning the gap. This CDR3 spans 13 amino acids. This CDR3 is CAWTRANFDTQYF. The CDR3, as DNA: TGTGCCTGGACCCGGGCTAATTTTGATACGCAGTATTTT.

This clone has ten or more counts. The chain joins TRBV28 to TRBJ1-4; 8 nucleotides match TRBD1. Germline lookup yields CDR1 MDHEN and CDR2 SYDVKM. This CDR3 contains 14 residues. V lost 8 bases and J lost 6; bases outside the gene matches: 8. CDR3 bases: TGTGCCAGCGGTCACAGGGGGAGGGATGAAAAACTGTTTTTT. It specifies CASGHRGRDEKLFF.

This clone has a handful of counts. V and J are TRBV6-5 and TRBJ2-5; weak D call: TRBD2 (6 bases). V gave up 0 bases and J gave up 1 base, with 12 bases separating them. The CDR3 is 16 residues long. Per the germline V gene, CDR1 is MNHEY and CDR2 is SVGAGI. The CDR3 DNA reads TGTGCCAGCAGTTACTCGGCGACTAGTGGCCAAGAGACCCAGTACTTC. It is translated as CASSYSATSGQETQYF.

V is TRBV5-1 and J is TRBJ2-1, with D hard to call. Germline values: CDR1 SGHRS, CDR2 YFSETQ. CDR3 length: 14 residues. V lost 7 bases, J lost 2 bases, and 13 bases lay in between. DNA of the CDR3: TGCGCCAGCGGATTGCAGGCGGCCTACAATGAGCAGTTCTTC. The encoded protein is CASGLQAAYNEQFF.

This clone was seen a handful of times. V and J are TRBV14 and TRBJ1-4; D is ambiguous. V lost 4 bases and J 7 bases, leaving 7 bases between the germline ends. The CDR3 runs to 12 residues. The V gene's germline CDR1 is SGHDN and CDR2 FVKESK. CDR3 sequence (DNA): TGTGCCAGCAGCCGGACCAGTGAAAAACTGTTTTTT. It is translated as CASSRTSEKLFF.

The rearrangement links TRBV9 to TRBJ2-7; 7 nucleotides match TRBD1. Trimming removed 0 bases from V and 4 bases from J; junction bases left unmatched: 4. CDR3 length: 14 amino acids. CDR1 is SGDLS and CDR2 is YYNGEE in the germline V gene. The DNA of the CDR3 is TGTGCCAGCAGCGTAGATGGGACAGCTTACGAGCAGTACTTC. Amino acids: CASSVDGTAYEQYF.

On this clone itself: This sample includes further DNA sequences coding for the same CDR3. Written as DNA, the CDR3 is TGTGCCAGCTCACCAGGACAGGGGCTCTACAATGAGCAGTTCTTC. This sequence encodes CASSPGQGLYNEQFF. The rearrangement joins TRBV18 to TRBJ2-1, with 9 bases that match TRBD1. Per germline, CDR1 KGHSH and CDR2 LQKENI. The CDR3 spans 15 residues. The junction had 2 bases not matched to a gene; V was cut back by 2 bases and J by 3 bases.

The chain employs TRBV2 and TRBJ2-7; D is undetermined. CDR3 length equals 11 residues. V gave up 3 bases and J gave up 6 bases, with 6 bases separating them. The germline V gene has CDR1 SNHLY and CDR2 FYNNEI. The CDR3 nucleotides are TGTGCCAGCAGTGAGGGTGGCGAGCAGTACTTC. This gives the protein CASSEGGEQYF.

The chain carries TRBV6-6 and TRBJ1-4; the match to TRBD1 covers 9 bases. Germline CDR1 and CDR2: MNHNY and SVGAGI (reference sequence). The ends lost 2 bases at V and 5 bases at J; junction bases unmatched: 3. The CDR3 is 15 amino acids. CDR3 region: CASSYLDRGNEKLFF. In nucleotides, the CDR3 is TGTGCCAGCAGTTACCTTGACAGGGGGAATGAAAAACTGTTTTTT.

A single count supports this clone. This chain joins TRBV14 and TRBJ1-4; D is possibly TRBD1 (6 bases). Germline CDR1 and CDR2: SGHDN and FVKESK. The CDR3 runs to 15 residues. V was trimmed by 7 bases and J by 1 base, leaving 13 bases between them. As DNA, the CDR3 is TGTGCCAGCACAAGAACAGGGCTAACTAATGAAAAACTGTTTTTT. This translates into CASTRTGLTNEKLFF.

This chain links TRBV6-1 with TRBJ1-2; the match to TRBD1 covers 9 bases. The germline V gene has CDR1 MNHNS and CDR2 SASEGT. The V and J ends lost 8 bases and 12 bases, in that order; junction bases with no gene match: 7. This CDR3 contains 11 residues. The CDR3 DNA is TGTGCCAGCTCCCAGGGACAGGGTCACACCTTC. This codes for CASSQGQGHTF.

V gene TRBV6-6 combines with J gene TRBJ2-5; D might be TRBD1 or TRBD2, each matching 6 bases. CDR3 length: 13 amino acids. Between the trimmed V and J ends, which lost 8 bases and 5 bases, there was a span of 15 bases. Germline values: CDR1 MNHNY, CDR2 SVGAGI (reference sequence). The CDR3 here is CASRGPSAETQYF. The CDR3 nucleotides read TGTGCCAGCCGGGGGCCCTCCGCGGAGACCCAGTACTTC.

The chain employs TRBV11-3 and TRBJ2-3; the D gene is possibly TRBD1 (6 bases). V dropped 5 bases and J dropped 2 bases, with 11 bases sitting between them. The CDR3 spans 14 residues. The germline gives CDR1 SGHNT, CDR2 YENEEA. The CDR3, as DNA: TGTGCCAGCAGCACCGACAGGAACACAGATACGCAGTATTTT. It yields the protein CASSTDRNTDTQYF. The full variable domain, in which reference TRBV11-3 and TRBJ2-3 provide the parts outside the CDR3, is EAGVVQSPRYKIIEKKQPVAFWCNPISGHNTLYWYLQNLGQGPELLIRYENEEAVDDSQLPKDRFSAERLKGVDSTLKIQPAELGDSAVYLCASSTDRNTDTQYFGPGTRLTVL.

The V gene is TRBV2, the J gene TRBJ2-1; D remains ambiguous. The CDR3 sequence is 14 residues long. V dropped 2 bases and J dropped 6 bases, with 11 bases sitting between them. Germline V lookup: CDR1 SNHLY, CDR2 FYNNEI. The CDR3: CASSERSLVNEQFF. In DNA, the CDR3 is TGTGCCAGCAGTGAACGGTCATTGGTCAATGAGCAGTTCTTC.

The V gene is TRBV6-9, the J gene TRBJ1-5; 7 bases fit TRBD1. The CDR3 totals 16 residues. After removal of 4 bases from V and 6 bases from J, the junction contained 12 bases not matched to a gene. CDR1 MNHGY and CDR2 SVAAGI come from the germline V gene. CDR3 DNA sequence: TGTGCCAGCAGTTTTGAACCAACAGGGGTGCGTCAGCCCCAGCATTTT. It is translated as CASSFEPTGVRQPQHF.

The rearrangement uses TRBV6-6 and TRBJ1-5, with TRBD1 identical over 10 bases. CDR3 length equals 13 residues. J gave up 5 bases and V 5 bases, and 0 bases lay outside the gene matches. Per germline, CDR1 MNHNY and CDR2 SVGAGI (reference sequence). The DNA of the CDR3 is TGTGCCAGCAGTGGACAGGGGGATCAGCCCCAGCATTTT. Amino acid sequence: CASSGQGDQPQHF.

The chain recombines TRBV5-6 with TRBJ2-5, with D possibly called TRBD1 or TRBD2 (5 bases each). Per the germline V gene, CDR1 is SGHDT and CDR2 is YYEEEE. Trimming stripped 2 bases from V and 4 bases from J, with 9 bases between. The length of the CDR3 is 13 residues. The CDR3 nucleotides read TGTGCCAGCAGCTTCTTGAGGGGAGAGACCCAGTACTTC. The encoded protein is CASSFLRGETQYF.

V is TRBV29-1 and J is TRBJ1-1; D possibly corresponds to TRBD1 (5 bases). The CDR3 covers 12 residues. CDR1 and CDR2 from the germline V gene are SQVTM and ANQGSEA. Trimming took 7 bases from V and 4 from J, leaving 13 bases between them. CDR3 residues: CSALDGGTEAFF. In nucleotides, the CDR3 is TGCAGCGCCCTAGATGGGGGCACTGAAGCTTTCTTT.

V and J are TRBV7-9 and TRBJ2-3; D might be TRBD1 (6 bases). This CDR3 spans 19 amino acids. Germline CDR1 is SEHNR and CDR2 is FQNEAQ (reference sequence). V lost 1 base and J lost 1, with 21 bases in between. CDR3 loop: CASSLDKLGTSRGTDTQYF. The CDR3 DNA reads as TGTGCCAGCAGCTTAGATAAGTTAGGGACATCGAGGGGCACAGATACGCAGTATTTT.

This sequence joins TRBV6-1 and TRBJ1-2; tentatively, D is TRBD1 (5 bases). Trimming took off 3 bases at V and 4 bases at J, with 12 bases between the two ends. Germline CDR1 MNHNS, CDR2 SASEGT. There are 14 residues in the CDR3. The CDR3, as DNA: TGTGCCAGCAGTGACAGGGCCGTACTCTATGGCTACACCTTC. Translation gives CASSDRAVLYGYTF.

The chain joins TRBV5-1 to TRBJ2-5, with 10 nucleotides matching TRBD2. Germline CDR1 and CDR2: SGHRS and YFSETQ. The junction had 6 bases not matched to a gene; V was cut back by 6 bases and J by 4 bases. The CDR3 is made up of 14 amino acids. The CDR3 protein is CASNMLAGVETQYF. DNA for the CDR3: TGCGCCAGCAATATGCTAGCGGGAGTAGAGACCCAGTACTTC.

A few counts support this clone. This specimen includes other DNA sequences encoding the same CDR3. The chain is built from TRBV18 and TRBJ2-1; no firm D call. The CDR3 contains 14 residues. V lost 0 bases to trimming and J lost 0 bases, with 3 bases between them. Germline V CDR1 and CDR2: KGHSH, LQKENI. Here the CDR3 reads CASSPPSSYNEQFF. Here the CDR3 DNA reads TGTGCCAGCTCACCACCCAGCTCCTACAATGAGCAGTTCTTC.

This clone was counted once. The chain has TRBV6-5 and TRBJ1-3, with D maybe TRBD1 (5 bases). Trimming took 8 bases from V and 4 from J, leaving 15 bases between them. This CDR3 is built from 14 residues. The germline gives CDR1 MNHEY, CDR2 SVGAGI. CDR3 bases: TGTGCCAGCTCTCGTGCAGGGTGGGGAAACACCATATATTTT. This sequence encodes CASSRAGWGNTIYF.

The rearrangement links TRBV14 to TRBJ1-1, with D unclear. The CDR3 has 13 residues. Germline V lookup: CDR1 SGHDN, CDR2 FVKESK. The V gene lost 2 bases and the J gene lost 5 bases, with 9 bases spanning the gap. In nucleotides, the CDR3 is TGTGCCAGCAGCCAACTTGGGGAGACTGAAGCTTTCTTT. This translates into CASSQLGETEAFF.